This TCR beta chain was retrieved from a study of shared clonotypes between healthy human individuals. Positive CCR7 selection of CD45RO-negative cells yielded the naive CD8 cells, and terminally differentiated effector memory CD45RA+ cells were excluded. Trimming took 4 bases from V and 0 from J, leaving 15 bases between them. The CDR3 extends over 16 amino acids. Germline V gene sequence: CDR1 PRHDT, CDR2 FYEKMQ (reference sequence). Clones were read by immunoSEQ multiplex PCR, and TCRdb kept only the in-frame ones, dropping some. The profile shows 1.5 million to 2.5 million clones, roughly 94% of them singletons.

This receptor was taken from a man aged 18 to 35 in good health. Sequencing input: naive CD8+ T cells sorted from blood. The chain combines TRBV13 with TRBJ1-2, with D unclear. Here the CDR3 DNA reads TGTGCCAGCAGCTCAGGTGAAGGGTTGGCTAACTATGGCTACACCTTC. Translated, it gives CASSSGEGLANYGYTF. The entire variable domain, with the rest obtained from reference TRBV13 and TRBJ1-2, is as follows: AAGVIQSPRHLIKEKRETATLKCYPIPRHDTVYWYQQGPGQDPQFLISFYEKMQSDKGSIPDRFSAQQFSDYHSELNMSSLELGDSALYFCASSSGEGLANYGYTFGSGTRLTVV.